One and the same sample provided the 22 T cell receptor beta chains below, sequenced in a study of control samples from healthy donors and cancer patients. Sequencing was performed with immunoSEQ multiplex PCR; in TCRdb, only in-frame clones are kept and a portion is missing. The data show about 100,000 clones, approximately 90% seen once. Specimen: blood. These receptors were collected from a man between 25 and 39 years old in good health.

The chain joins TRBV27 to TRBJ2-1; 14 bases align to TRBD2. The J segment lost 7 bases and the V segment lost 2 bases, leaving 7 bases of the junction unmatched. CDR1 is MNHEY, CDR2 SMNVEV, per germline (reference sequence). The CDR3 has 17 residues. CDR3 DNA sequence: TGTGCCAGCAGTTTAACGCTCCGGACTAGCGGGAGGAATGAGCAGTTCTTC. Translated, it gives CASSLTLRTSGRNEQFF.

The rearrangement links TRBV24-1 to TRBJ1-2, with D tentatively TRBD1 (5 bases). The CDR3 is 14 residues long. Germline V CDR1 and CDR2: KGHDR, SFDVKD. Trimming took 6 bases from V and 8 from J, leaving 18 bases between them. CDR3 nucleotides: TGTGCCACCAGTCCCCTCAACGACAGTTCGGGCTACACCTTC. It translates to CATSPLNDSSGYTF.

This clone has only a few counts. The chain links TRBV6-5 to TRBJ1-1; no definite D call. The V gene's germline CDR1 is MNHEY and CDR2 SVGAGI. With 7 bases removed from V and 9 bases from J, the gap between germline ends came to 12 bases. This CDR3 has 11 amino acids. The CDR3, as DNA: TGTGCCAGCACCCAGGCCCAGCAAGCTTTCTTT. Encoded protein: CASTQAQQAFF.

The genes are TRBV4-1 and TRBJ2-2; D may match TRBD1 or TRBD2 (6 bases each). The V end lost 4 bases, the J end lost 2 bases, and 11 bases lay between the germline ends. The CDR3 loop spans 15 amino acids. CDR1 and CDR2 (germline): MGHRA, YSYEKL. CDR3 residues: CASSPVGGNTGELFF. The CDR3 DNA reads TGCGCCAGCAGCCCCGTGGGGGGCAACACCGGGGAGCTGTTTTTT.

The J gene is TRBJ2-3, the V gene TRBV18; the match to TRBD2 covers 13 bases. This CDR3 contains 16 residues. Unmatched junction bases numbered 7, after V lost 2 bases and J lost 8 bases. Germline V CDR1 and CDR2: KGHSH, LQKENI. DNA for the CDR3: TGTGCCAGCTCACCAAGGACTAGCGGGAGCCCCTTTACGCAGTATTTT. The encoded protein is CASSPRTSGSPFTQYF.

V is TRBV24-1 and J is TRBJ1-5; no definite D call. Trimming stripped 9 bases from V and 2 bases from J, with 10 bases between. Germline V CDR1 and CDR2: KGHDR, SFDVKD. The length of the CDR3 is 13 residues. The CDR3 loop is CATEGVGNQPQHF. Written as DNA, the CDR3 is TGTGCCACCGAGGGAGTTGGCAATCAGCCCCAGCATTTT.

The V gene is TRBV7-9, the J gene TRBJ2-5; possible D gene TRBD1, 6 bases. The germline gives CDR1 SEHNR, CDR2 FQNEAQ (reference sequence). V lost 3 bases to trimming and J lost 4 bases, with 18 bases between them. CDR3 size: 16 residues. CDR3 sequence reads: CASSFLLQGLSETQYF. CDR3 DNA sequence: TGTGCCAGCAGCTTTCTACTACAGGGTCTCTCAGAGACCCAGTACTTC.

The J gene is TRBJ2-2, the V gene TRBV19; 7 nucleotides agree with TRBD1. The CDR3 has 14 amino acids. Germline CDR1 LNHDA, CDR2 SQIVND (reference sequence). V was clipped by 8 bases and J by 1 base; unmatched bases: 4. CDR3 sequence reads: CASQRTGNTGELFF. In nucleotides, the CDR3 is TGTGCCAGTCAAAGGACAGGGAACACCGGGGAGCTGTTTTTT.

The rearrangement joins TRBV28 to TRBJ2-1, with TRBD2 identical over 7 bases. The V gene's germline CDR1 is MDHEN and CDR2 SYDVKM. The J segment lost 4 bases and the V segment lost 4 bases, leaving 16 bases of the junction unmatched. The CDR3 spans 18 residues. CDR3 coding DNA: TGTGCCAGCAGTTCCCCAGTGCTCCGTGGGAGGGCGTACAATGAGCAGTTCTTC. Amino acid sequence: CASSSPVLRGRAYNEQFF.

The chain employs TRBV9 and TRBJ1-2, with D unclear. Germline assignment: CDR1 SGDLS and CDR2 YYNGEE. The CDR3 runs to 16 residues. The V end was cut by 0 bases, the J end by 1 base, with 13 bases between. The CDR3 DNA is TGTGCCAGCAGCGTAGCTCCCTCTAACAGTAACTATGGCTACACCTTC. Translation: CASSVAPSNSNYGYTF.

In this sample, this clone is medium-sized. The chain is built from TRBV7-9 and TRBJ1-4, with a weak D call TRBD1 (5 bases). The V gene's germline CDR1 is SEHNR and CDR2 FQNEAQ (reference sequence). The CDR3 contains 13 residues. V lost 11 bases to trimming and J lost 7 bases, with 17 bases between them. CDR3 residues: CARQGLDCEKLFF. The CDR3 DNA follows: TGTGCCCGTCAGGGTTTAGATTGTGAAAAACTGTTTTTT.

V and J are TRBV3-1 (or the pseudogene TRBV3-2) and TRBJ1-4; perhaps TRBD1 as D (5 bases). The CDR3 extends over 13 amino acids. Germline CDR1 is LGHDT and CDR2 is YNNKEL (reference sequence). Deletions cut 7 bases from V and 5 bases from J, with 11 bases between. Written as DNA, the CDR3 is TGTGCCAGCACCAATAGGGGAAATGAAAAACTGTTTTTT. Its protein product is CASTNRGNEKLFF.

This clone has just a few counts. The chain is built from TRBV4-3 and TRBJ2-2, with D possibly matching TRBD1 (5 bases). Germline V CDR1 and CDR2: LGHNA, YSLEER. V was trimmed by 6 bases and J by 4 bases, leaving 9 bases between them. The CDR3 runs 13 residues. In DNA form, the CDR3 reads TGCGCCAGCAGTTCCAGGGTCACCGGGGAGCTGTTTTTT. It encodes CASSSRVTGELFF.

The chain couples TRBV6-2 or TRBV6-3 to TRBJ2-1, with D tentatively TRBD1 (5 bases). The CDR3 runs 18 residues. V was cut by 0 bases and J by 0 bases, with 15 bases left in between. Germline CDR1 and CDR2: MNHEY and SVGEGT. The CDR3 here is CASSYSNRQLSSYNEQFF. The CDR3, as DNA: TGTGCCAGCAGTTACTCGAACAGGCAACTGAGCTCCTACAATGAGCAGTTCTTC.

This clone was seen once. V and J are TRBV6-5 and TRBJ2-2; weak D call: TRBD1 (6 bases). Germline CDR1 is MNHEY and CDR2 is SVGAGI. Trimming took 8 bases from V and 1 from J, leaving 14 bases between them. The CDR3 totals 15 residues. Here the CDR3 DNA reads TGTGCCAGCGGTCTTACACAGGGGAACACCGGGGAGCTGTTTTTT. This sequence encodes CASGLTQGNTGELFF.

The chain carries TRBV7-2 and TRBJ2-2; unclear D gene. The CDR3 is 17 amino acids. Germline assignment: CDR1 SGHTA and CDR2 FQGNSA. Trimming took 5 bases from V and 0 from J, leaving 16 bases between them. DNA of the CDR3: TGTGCCAGCAGCAGACACAGTGCCCCGTCGAACACCGGGGAGCTGTTTTTT. Encoded protein: CASSRHSAPSNTGELFF.

The chain carries TRBV5-4 and TRBJ2-7, with 7 positions matching TRBD1. The trim removed 3 bases at V and 2 bases at J, leaving 8 bases unmatched. Germline CDR1 SGHNT, CDR2 YYREEE (reference sequence). The CDR3 loop spans 15 amino acids. The CDR3 coding sequence is TGTGCCAGCAGCTCTACCGCCAGGGGGACCTACGAGCAGTACGTC. As protein: CASSSTARGTYEQYV.

This clone was detected only once. V is TRBV4-1 and J is TRBJ2-1; D is possibly TRBD2 (5 bases). Trimming pared 0 bases from V and 7 bases from J, leaving 13 bases between. The germline CDR1 and CDR2 sequences are MGHRA and YSYEKL. There are 15 residues in the CDR3. CDR3 residues: CASSQDASSGNEQFF. The CDR3 nucleotides are TGCGCCAGCAGCCAAGATGCTAGCTCCGGGAATGAGCAGTTCTTC.

The chain has TRBV28 and TRBJ2-5; the D gene is possibly TRBD1 (5 bases). V dropped 3 bases and J dropped 4 bases, with 15 bases sitting between them. Germline V gives CDR1 MDHEN, CDR2 SYDVKM. This CDR3 has 15 residues. DNA for the CDR3: TGTGCCAGCAGTTTCTCGGACATTCTGGGAGAGACCCAGTACTTC. Translated, it gives CASSFSDILGETQYF.

The chain recombines TRBV6-1 with TRBJ2-7; 12 bases are a match to TRBD2. The CDR3 length is 17 residues. Germline assignment: CDR1 MNHNS and CDR2 SASEGT. V gave up 3 bases and J gave up 7 bases; unmatched junction bases: 13. The CDR3 DNA reads TGTGCCAGCAGTGATGGATCACTAGCGGGGGGCCGAGGAGAGCAGTACGTC. It encodes CASSDGSLAGGRGEQYV.

This clone was counted a single time. V and J are TRBV4-2 and TRBJ2-1; D is unclear. V lost 0 bases to trimming and J lost 7 bases, with 7 bases between them. The CDR3 totals 13 residues. CDR1 is LGHNA and CDR2 is YNFKEQ in the germline V gene. DNA for the CDR3: TGTGCCAGCAGCCAAGAAAGACTGAATGAGCAGTTCTTC. Amino acid sequence: CASSQERLNEQFF.

The J gene is TRBJ1-1, the V gene TRBV6-5; D not resolved. Per germline, CDR1 MNHEY and CDR2 SVGAGI. The germline V and J ends were trimmed by 6 bases and 6 bases, with 14 bases remaining between them. CDR3 length: 13 amino acids. The CDR3 is CASSSHSGAEAFF. CDR3 bases: TGTGCCAGCAGCAGTCACAGCGGAGCTGAAGCTTTCTTT.